This passage covers 10 T cell receptor beta chains from one sample sequenced in a study of blood T cell repertoires in COVID-19. Profiled with immunoSEQ multiplex PCR; TCRdb holds only in-frame clones, not every one. Altogether about 200,000 clones are present, about 85% being singletons, with the ten largest covering 4.5% to 5%. What was sequenced was peripheral blood. These receptors were obtained from a woman older than 75 with acute or convalescent COVID-19.

This clone came up a few times. The gene calls are TRBV11-2 and TRBJ2-5, with 9 bases identical to TRBD2. Trimming removed 3 bases from V and 5 bases from J; junction bases left unmatched: 4. The germline V gene encodes CDR1 SGHAT and CDR2 FQNNGV. This CDR3 comprises 14 residues. CDR3 protein: CASSFVSGSETQYF. For the CDR3, the DNA is TGTGCCAGCAGCTTCGTTAGCGGGAGTGAGACCCAGTACTTC. Full variable domain (remainder filled in from reference TRBV11-2 and TRBJ2-5): EAGVAQSPRYKIIEKRQSVAFWCNPISGHATLYWYQQILGQGPKLLIQFQNNGVVDDSQLPKDRFSAERLKGVDSTLKIQPAKLEDSAVYLCASSFVSGSETQYFGPGTRLLVL.

The chain uses TRBV5-8 and TRBJ1-2, with a tentative D call TRBD1 (5 bases). Per the germline V gene, CDR1 is SGHTS and CDR2 is YDEGEE. The V and J ends lost 4 bases and 8 bases respectively, with 15 bases between them. The CDR3 contains 13 residues. The CDR3 DNA reads as TGTGCCAGCAGCCTAAACCGGGACTCAGGCTACACCTTC. Encoded protein: CASSLNRDSGYTF.

This chain uses TRBV10-3 with TRBJ2-1; tentative D call: TRBD2 (6 bases). V was clipped by 6 bases and J by 3 bases, with 12 bases between them. This CDR3 region has 14 residues. The germline gives CDR1 ENHRY, CDR2 SYGVKD. Here the CDR3 DNA reads TGTGCCATCAGAACTGGTAGCGGCTACAATGAGCAGTTCTTC. It specifies CAIRTGSGYNEQFF.

The chain joins TRBV6-5 to TRBJ1-4, with 8 bases lining up with TRBD1. The CDR3 covers 15 residues. CDR1 and CDR2 from the germline V gene are MNHEY and SVGAGI. The ends lost 6 bases at V and 1 base at J; junction bases unmatched: 4. This CDR3 is CASSRQGITNEKLFF. Written as DNA, the CDR3 is TGTGCCAGCAGCCGACAGGGGATAACTAATGAAAAACTGTTTTTT.

The chain employs TRBV11-3 and TRBJ1-1; TRBD1 agrees at 9 bases. There are 11 residues in the CDR3. The germline CDR1 and CDR2 sequences are SGHNT and YENEEA. Unmatched junction bases numbered 3, after V lost 5 bases and J lost 11 bases. The CDR3 bases are TGTGCCAGCAGCGCAGGACAGGGGGCTTTCTTT. Amino acid sequence: CASSAGQGAFF.

The chain combines TRBV9 with TRBJ1-5; D gene ambiguous. Germline V gene lookup returns CDR1 SGDLS and CDR2 YYNGEE. CDR3 length: 13 residues. V dropped 0 bases and J dropped 4 bases, with 5 bases sitting between them. CDR3 in DNA: TGTGCCAGCAGCGTAGTCGGGAATCAGCCCCAGCATTTT. Translating gives CASSVVGNQPQHF.

The rearrangement uses TRBV18 and TRBJ1-2; TRBD1 agrees at 8 bases. Trimming at V came to 6 bases and at J to 3 bases, leaving 9 bases not matched to a gene. This CDR3 comprises 15 residues. Germline lookup yields CDR1 KGHSH and CDR2 LQKENI. The CDR3 bases are TGTGCCAGCTCGCAGAGTCAGGGGGCGGACTATGGCTACACCTTC. Protein product: CASSQSQGADYGYTF. The variable domain in full, with the rest retrieved from reference TRBV18 and TRBJ1-2, is NAGVMQNPRHLVRRRGQEARLRCSPMKGHSHVYWYRQLPEEGLKFMVYLQKENIIDESGMPKERFSAEFPKEGPSILRIQQVVRGDSAAYFCASSQSQGADYGYTFGSGTRLTVV.

About this clone: One junction end does not reproduce the germline sequence, and a read error may be involved. The J gene is TRBJ1-3, the V gene TRBV12-3 or TRBV12-4; 8 bases match TRBD1. CDR3 size: 13 residues. CDR3 in amino acids: CASSLGDPDRENF. The CDR3 nucleotides are TGTGCCAGCAGTTTAGGGGACCCGGACAGGGAAAATTTT.

The chain carries TRBV6-1 and TRBJ1-5, with TRBD1 as a possible D gene (5 bases). CDR1 and CDR2 from the germline V gene are MNHNS and SASEGT. The CDR3 consists of 14 residues. The ends were cut back, 2 bases at V and 6 bases at J, with 11 bases in the middle. The CDR3 bases are TGTGCCAGCAGTGAACGGGGGTTCGCTCAGCCCCAGCATTTT. Translated: CASSERGFAQPQHF.

The chain carries TRBV27 and TRBJ2-7; 9 bases map to TRBD2. The CDR3 length is 16 residues. Germline loops: CDR1 MNHEY, CDR2 SMNVEV (reference sequence). V lost 6 bases, J lost 5 bases, and 14 bases stayed unmatched. Written as DNA, the CDR3 is TGTGCCAGCAGCCTCCTTCGGACTAGCGAATTGAACGAGCAGTACTTC. Translating gives CASSLLRTSELNEQYF.